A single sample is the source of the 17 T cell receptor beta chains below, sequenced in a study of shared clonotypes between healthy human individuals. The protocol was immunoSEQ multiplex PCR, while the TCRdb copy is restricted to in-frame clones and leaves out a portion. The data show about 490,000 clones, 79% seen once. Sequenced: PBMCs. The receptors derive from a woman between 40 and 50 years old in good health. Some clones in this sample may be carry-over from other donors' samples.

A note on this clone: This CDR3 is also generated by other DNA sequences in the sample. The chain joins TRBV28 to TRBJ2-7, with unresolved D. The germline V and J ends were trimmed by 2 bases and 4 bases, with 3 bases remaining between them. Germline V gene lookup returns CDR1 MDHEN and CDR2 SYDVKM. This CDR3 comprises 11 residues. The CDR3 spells CASSLLYEQYF. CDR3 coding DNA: TGTGCCAGCAGTTTACTGTACGAGCAGTACTTC.

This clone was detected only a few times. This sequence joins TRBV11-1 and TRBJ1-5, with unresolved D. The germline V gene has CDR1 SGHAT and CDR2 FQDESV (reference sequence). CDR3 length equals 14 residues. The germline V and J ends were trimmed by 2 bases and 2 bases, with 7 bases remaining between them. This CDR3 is CASSLSCRNQPQHF. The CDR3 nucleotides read TGTGCCAGCAGCTTAAGTTGTCGCAATCAGCCCCAGCATTTT.

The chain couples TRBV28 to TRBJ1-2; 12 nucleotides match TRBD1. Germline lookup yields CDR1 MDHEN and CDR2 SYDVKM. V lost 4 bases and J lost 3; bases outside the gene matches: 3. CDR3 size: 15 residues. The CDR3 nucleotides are TGTGCCAGCAGTTCCGGGACAGGGGGCTACTATGGCTACACCTTC. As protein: CASSSGTGGYYGYTF.

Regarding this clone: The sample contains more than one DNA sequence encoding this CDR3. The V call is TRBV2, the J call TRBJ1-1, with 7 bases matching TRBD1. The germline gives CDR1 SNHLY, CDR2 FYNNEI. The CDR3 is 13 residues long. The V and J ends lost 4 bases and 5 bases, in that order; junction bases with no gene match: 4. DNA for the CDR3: TGTGCCAGCAGTGGACAGGGAAGGACTGAAGCTTTCTTT. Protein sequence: CASSGQGRTEAFF.

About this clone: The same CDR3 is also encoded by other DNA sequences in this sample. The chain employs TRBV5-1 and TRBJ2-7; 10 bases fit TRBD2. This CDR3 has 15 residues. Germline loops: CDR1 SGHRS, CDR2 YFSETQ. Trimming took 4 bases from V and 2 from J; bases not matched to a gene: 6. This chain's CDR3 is CASSLGTSGAYEQYF. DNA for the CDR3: TGCGCCAGCAGCCTAGGTACTAGCGGGGCCTACGAGCAGTACTTC.

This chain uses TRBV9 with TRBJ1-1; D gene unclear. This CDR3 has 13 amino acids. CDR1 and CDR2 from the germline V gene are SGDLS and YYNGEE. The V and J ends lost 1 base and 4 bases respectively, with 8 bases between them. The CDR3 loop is CASSVMRTTEAFF. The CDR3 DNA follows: TGTGCCAGCAGCGTAATGCGGACCACTGAAGCTTTCTTT. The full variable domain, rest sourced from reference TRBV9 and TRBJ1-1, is DSGVTQTPKHLITATGQRVTLRCSPRSGDLSVYWYQQSLDQGLQFLIQYYNGEERAKGNILERFSAQQFPDLHSELNLSSLELGDSALYFCASSVMRTTEAFFGQGTRLTVV.

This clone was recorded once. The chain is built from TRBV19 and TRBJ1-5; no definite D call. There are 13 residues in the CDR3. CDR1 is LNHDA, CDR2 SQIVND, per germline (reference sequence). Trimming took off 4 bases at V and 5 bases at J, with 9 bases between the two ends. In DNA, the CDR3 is TGTGCCAGTAGTACAGGACCTTATCAGCCCCAGCATTTT. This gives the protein CASSTGPYQPQHF.

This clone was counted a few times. CDR3 in DNA: TGTGCCAGTAGTATAGTTGGTGTTGCTGGGGCCAACGTCCTGACTTTC. Its protein product is CASSIVGVAGANVLTF. The rearrangement joins TRBV19 to TRBJ2-6, with unresolved D. CDR1 is LNHDA, CDR2 SQIVND, per germline (reference sequence). V was shortened by 1 base and J by 2 bases, with 9 bases between the two germline ends. This CDR3 has 16 residues.

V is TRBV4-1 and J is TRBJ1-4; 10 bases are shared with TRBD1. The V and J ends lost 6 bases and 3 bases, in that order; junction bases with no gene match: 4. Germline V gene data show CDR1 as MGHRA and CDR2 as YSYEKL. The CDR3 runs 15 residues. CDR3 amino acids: CASSRQGASNEKLFF. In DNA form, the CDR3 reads TGCGCCAGCAGTCGACAGGGGGCTTCTAATGAAAAACTGTTTTTT.

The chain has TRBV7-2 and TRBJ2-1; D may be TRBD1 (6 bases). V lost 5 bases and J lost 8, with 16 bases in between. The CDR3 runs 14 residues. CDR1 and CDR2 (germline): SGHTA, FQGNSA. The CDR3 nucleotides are TGTGCCAGCAGCCCTCAGACAGGTCGGGATGAGCAGTTCTTC. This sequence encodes CASSPQTGRDEQFF.

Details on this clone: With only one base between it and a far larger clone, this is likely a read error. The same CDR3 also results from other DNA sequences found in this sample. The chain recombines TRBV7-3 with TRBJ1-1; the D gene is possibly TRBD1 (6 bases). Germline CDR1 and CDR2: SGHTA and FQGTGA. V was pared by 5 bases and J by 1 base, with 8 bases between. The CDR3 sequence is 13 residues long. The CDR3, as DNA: TGTGCCAGCAGCCCCAGGGGGAACACTGAAGCTTTCTTT. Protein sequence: CASSPRGNTEAFF.

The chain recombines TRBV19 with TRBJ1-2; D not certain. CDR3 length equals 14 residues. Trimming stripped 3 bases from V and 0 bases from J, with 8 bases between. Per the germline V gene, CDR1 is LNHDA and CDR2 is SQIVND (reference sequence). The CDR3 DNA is TGTGCCAGTAGTATGAGACGGTCTAACTATGGCTACACCTTC. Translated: CASSMRRSNYGYTF.

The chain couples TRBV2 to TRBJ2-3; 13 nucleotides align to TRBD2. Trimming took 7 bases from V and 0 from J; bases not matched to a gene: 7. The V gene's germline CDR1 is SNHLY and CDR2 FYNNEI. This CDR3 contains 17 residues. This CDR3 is CASKPGTSGTSTDTQYF. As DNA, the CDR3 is TGTGCCAGCAAGCCCGGGACTAGCGGGACTAGCACAGATACGCAGTATTTT.

CDR3 residues: CASSPVRNTGELFF. CDR3 DNA sequence: TGTGCCAGCAGTCCCGTACGGAACACCGGGGAGCTGTTTTTT. V is TRBV6-5 and J is TRBJ2-2; D call uncertain. This CDR3 comprises 14 residues. The germline V gene has CDR1 MNHEY and CDR2 SVGAGI. The V end was cut by 5 bases, the J end by 1 base, with 8 bases between.

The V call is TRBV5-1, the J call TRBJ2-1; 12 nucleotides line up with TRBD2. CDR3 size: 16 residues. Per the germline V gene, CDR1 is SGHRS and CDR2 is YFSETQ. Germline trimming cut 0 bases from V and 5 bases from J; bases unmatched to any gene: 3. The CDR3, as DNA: TGCGCCAGCAGCTTGGCCGGACTAGCGGGGAACAATGAGCAGTTCTTC. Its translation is CASSLAGLAGNNEQFF.

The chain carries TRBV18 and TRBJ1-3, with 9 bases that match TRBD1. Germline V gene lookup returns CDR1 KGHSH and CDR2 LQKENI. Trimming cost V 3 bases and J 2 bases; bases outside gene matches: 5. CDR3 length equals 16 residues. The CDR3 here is CASSPSGTGTGNTIYF. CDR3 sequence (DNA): TGTGCCAGCTCACCTTCCGGGACAGGGACTGGAAACACCATATATTTT.

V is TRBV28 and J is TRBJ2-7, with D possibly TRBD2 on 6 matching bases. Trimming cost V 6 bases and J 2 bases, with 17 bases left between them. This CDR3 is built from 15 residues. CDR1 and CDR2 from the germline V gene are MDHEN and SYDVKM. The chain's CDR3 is CASSPPTRLAYEQYF. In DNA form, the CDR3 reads TGTGCCAGCAGCCCCCCGACTAGACTTGCCTACGAGCAGTACTTC.